The clone carrying this T cell receptor beta chain has a handful of counts. Its antigen remains unidentified. The CDR3 covers 16 residues. The germline V gene has CDR1 SEHNR and CDR2 FQNEAQ (reference sequence). V lost 5 bases to trimming and J lost 2 bases; unmatched junction nucleotides: 9. In TCRdb, the PCR reads were re-called with MiXCR into one record per CDR3 protein. The sample shows approximately 20,000 distinct CDR3 sequences, 60% of them seen only once. This record belongs to a study of vaccination and CD4 T cells after COVID-19. Turning to the study itself: A vaccine, either BNT162b2 or mRNA-1273, was given to participants in two doses. For post-vaccine samples, collection took place a median approximately 78 days after dose two, ranging from 14 to 241. Broader study findings: Median reactive clonotypes, those recognizing SARS-CoV-2, rose from about 22 to 38, not significantly. Within the convalescent patients, a median approximately 90% of the SARS-CoV-2-reactive clones were ones that appeared only post-vaccination.

This sequence was found in a human donor who had recovered from COVID-19. The rearrangement uses TRBV7-9 and TRBJ2-7; the match to TRBD1 covers 10 bases. The specimen comprised CD4+ T cells from blood, sampled after SARS-CoV-2 vaccination. The CDR3: CASSARTGTGAYEQYF. The CDR3 bases are TGTGCCAGCAGCGCACGCACCGGGACAGGGGCCTACGAGCAGTACTTC.